The T cell receptor (beta chain) under discussion was sequenced for a study of radiation and T cells in renal cell carcinoma. Turning to the study itself: Nephrectomy followed 15 Gy stereotactic body radiation by 4 weeks. Findings of the study overall: In blood, top tumor clones expanded by 2 weeks, shrinking by 4.

The data were produced by immunoSEQ multiplex PCR, yet TCRdb's version contains in-frame clones alone and is incomplete. The sample includes more than 150,000 clones, about nine tenths seen only once; the top ten take 13%. This clone was seen just once. Its specificity is unknown. Specified time point: blood 2 weeks post-SBRT. Treatment indicated: 15 Gy SBRT to primary tumor, nephrectomy 4 weeks later. Serial blood draws occurred at baseline and 2 and 4 weeks post-SBRT. This renal cell carcinoma was of the clear cell type. The sequences come from blood, collected from a patient whose treatment included radiotherapy and nephrectomy. This receptor was identified in a woman aged 50 to 60 with renal cell carcinoma.

CDR3 sequence reads: CASSPRNSGGPYNEQFF. CDR3 DNA sequence: TGTGCCAGCAGCCCGAGGAATAGCGGGGGTCCCTACAATGAGCAGTTCTTC. The chain is built from TRBV4-2 and TRBJ2-1; 9 nucleotides align to TRBD2. CDR1 LGHNA and CDR2 YNFKEQ come from the germline V gene. This CDR3 contains 17 residues. J lost 2 bases, V lost 4 bases, and 9 bases had no gene match.